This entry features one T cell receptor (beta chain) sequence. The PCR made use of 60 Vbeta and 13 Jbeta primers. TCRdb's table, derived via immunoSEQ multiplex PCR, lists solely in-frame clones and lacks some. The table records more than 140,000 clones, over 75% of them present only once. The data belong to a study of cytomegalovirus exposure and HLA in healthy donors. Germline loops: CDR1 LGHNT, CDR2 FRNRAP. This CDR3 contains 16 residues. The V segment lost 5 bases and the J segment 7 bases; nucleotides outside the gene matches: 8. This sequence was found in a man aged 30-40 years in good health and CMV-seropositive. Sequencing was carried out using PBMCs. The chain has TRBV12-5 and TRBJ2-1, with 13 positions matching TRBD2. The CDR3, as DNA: TGTGCTAGTGGTCCACTAGCGGGAGGGCCCTCGAATGAGCAGTTCTTC. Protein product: CASGPLAGGPSNEQFF. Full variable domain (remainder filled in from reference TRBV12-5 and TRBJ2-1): DARVTQTPRHKVTEMGQEVTMRCQPILGHNTVFWYRQTMMQGLELLAYFRNRAPLDDSGMPKDRFSAEMPDATLATLKIQPSEPRDSAVYFCASGPLAGGPSNEQFFGPGTRLTVL.